Given below is one T cell receptor (beta chain) in context. Profiles of TCR beta VDJ and CDR3 were generated from a genomic DNA template. TCRdb itself ran the reads through MiXCR, one entry per CDR3 protein. The sample lists 180,000 or so distinct CDR3 sequences; around half were seen once. These data are taken from a study of CD8+CD57+ T cells in acquired aplastic anemia. The overall study: The average for DNA from sorted CD4+ and CD8+ cells was 3.2 ug.

Previously, flow cytometry had revealed CD8+CD57+ cell expansion in the patients chosen for sequencing. Germline values: CDR1 LNHDA, CDR2 SQIVND (reference sequence). V shed 1 base, J shed 7 bases, and the junction held 2 bases outside the gene matches. CDR3 size: 14 residues. Material for sequencing was sorted CD4+, CD8+, or CD8+CD57+ T cells (not recorded which) from PBMCs. The rearrangement joins TRBV19 to TRBJ1-4, with 8 bases aligning to TRBD1. The sequence came from a human donor with aplastic anemia. CDR3 sequence: CASSIAGTGEKLFF. CDR3 coding DNA: TGTGCCAGTAGTATAGCCGGGACAGGTGAAAAACTGTTTTTT.